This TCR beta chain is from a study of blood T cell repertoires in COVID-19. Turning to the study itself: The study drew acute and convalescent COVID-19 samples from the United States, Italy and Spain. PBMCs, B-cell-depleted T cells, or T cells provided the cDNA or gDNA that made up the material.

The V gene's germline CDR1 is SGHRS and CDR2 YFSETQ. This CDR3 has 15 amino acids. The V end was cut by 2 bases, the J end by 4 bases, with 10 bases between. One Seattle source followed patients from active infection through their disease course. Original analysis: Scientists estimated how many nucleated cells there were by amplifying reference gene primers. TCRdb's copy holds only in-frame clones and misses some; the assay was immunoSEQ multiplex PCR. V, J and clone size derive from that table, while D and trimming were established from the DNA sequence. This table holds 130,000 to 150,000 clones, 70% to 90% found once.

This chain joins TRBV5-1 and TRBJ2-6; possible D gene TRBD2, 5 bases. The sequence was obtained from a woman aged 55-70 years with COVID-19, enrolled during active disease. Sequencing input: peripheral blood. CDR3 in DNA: TGCGCCAGCAGCTTCCGGGAAGCCGGGGCCAACGTCCTGACTTTC. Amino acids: CASSFREAGANVLTF.